This entry lists 21 T cell receptor beta chains sequenced from one sample in a study of blood T cell repertoires in COVID-19. Only in-frame clones appear in the TCRdb table, and some are missing; sequencing was by immunoSEQ multiplex PCR. The data hold 200,000 to 250,000 clones, with 70% to 90% observed a single time. The sequencing sample was made of peripheral blood. These receptors all stem from a middle-aged man with COVID-19, enrolled during active disease.

The rearrangement links TRBV12-3 or TRBV12-4 to TRBJ2-1; D is undetermined. CDR3 length: 11 residues. The V end lost 4 bases, the J end lost 9 bases, and 7 bases lay between the germline ends. In nucleotides, the CDR3 is TGTGCCAGCAGTTCACAGAGTGAGCAGTTCTTC. This gives the protein CASSSQSEQFF.

V is TRBV5-1 and J is TRBJ1-4, with D uncertain. V lost 5 bases to trimming and J lost 4 bases, with 6 bases between them. This CDR3 region has 12 residues. Germline V gene sequence: CDR1 SGHRS, CDR2 YFSETQ. In DNA, the CDR3 is TGCGCCAGCAGACAGAATAATGAAAAACTGTTTTTT. Its protein is CASRQNNEKLFF.

The chain links TRBV5-8 to TRBJ1-1, with 7 bases aligning to TRBD1. Germline trimming cut 2 bases from V and 6 bases from J; bases unmatched to any gene: 7. This CDR3 comprises 14 residues. The germline gives CDR1 SGHTS, CDR2 YDEGEE. The CDR3 nucleotides are TGTGCCAGCAGCTTTCTACAGGGGATCGCTGAAGCTTTCTTT. Its protein is CASSFLQGIAEAFF. The variable domain in full, with the rest retrieved from reference TRBV5-8 and TRBJ1-1, is EAGVTQSPTHLIKTRGQQATLRCSPISGHTSVYWYQQALGLGLQFLLWYDEGEERNRGNFPPRFSGRQFPNYSSELNVNALELEDSALYLCASSFLQGIAEAFFGQGTRLTVV.

The chain couples TRBV4-1 to TRBJ2-2, with TRBD1 identical over 8 bases. The CDR3 is 15 amino acids. Looked up from germline, CDR1 is MGHRA and CDR2 is YSYEKL. V lost 5 bases and J lost 1; bases outside the gene matches: 3. CDR3 in DNA: TGCGCCAGCAGCAAGGGGACAGGGAACACCGGGGAGCTGTTTTTT. It translates to CASSKGTGNTGELFF.

This chain uses TRBV9 with TRBJ2-2; TRBD1 matches at 10 bases. Losses at the gene ends were 2 bases for V and 3 bases for J; bases not matched to a gene: 4. Germline CDR1 SGDLS, CDR2 YYNGEE. The CDR3 loop spans 16 amino acids. CDR3 protein: CASSVRQGADTGELFF. The CDR3 DNA is TGTGCCAGCAGCGTCCGACAGGGGGCGGACACCGGGGAGCTGTTTTTT.

This clone was detected once. The V call is TRBV15, the J call TRBJ2-5; D gene uncertain. CDR3 length equals 13 residues. The germline V gene has CDR1 LNHNV and CDR2 YYDKDF (reference sequence). Trimming took 0 bases from V and 5 from J, leaving 7 bases between them. The CDR3 loop reads CATSRDVSETQYF. The CDR3 nucleotides are TGTGCCACCAGCAGAGACGTCTCGGAGACCCAGTACTTC.

The chain recombines TRBV5-1 with TRBJ2-7, with TRBD2 identical over 9 bases. The V segment lost 7 bases and the J segment 3 bases; nucleotides outside the gene matches: 8. Germline assignment: CDR1 SGHRS and CDR2 YFSETQ. The CDR3 consists of 14 residues. CDR3 region: CASAWASGDYEQYF. CDR3 nucleotide sequence: TGCGCCAGCGCCTGGGCTAGCGGGGACTACGAGCAGTACTTC.

The chain combines TRBV7-9 with TRBJ2-6, with D maybe TRBD1 (6 bases). V dropped 3 bases and J dropped 4 bases, with 10 bases sitting between them. Germline V gene data show CDR1 as SEHNR and CDR2 as FQNEAQ (reference sequence). The CDR3 length is 15 residues. CDR3 amino acids: CASSFTGSGANVLTF. CDR3 nucleotide sequence: TGTGCCAGCAGCTTTACAGGGTCCGGGGCCAACGTCCTGACTTTC.

The rearrangement uses TRBV5-1 and TRBJ1-1, with TRBD1 matching 10 bases. CDR3 length: 17 residues. Per germline, CDR1 SGHRS and CDR2 YFSETQ. The V and J ends lost 5 bases and 1 base, in that order; junction bases with no gene match: 11. CDR3 in amino acids: CASRDLLRTGGNTEAFF. As DNA, the CDR3 is TGCGCCAGCAGAGACTTATTACGGACAGGGGGGAACACTGAAGCTTTCTTT.

The rearrangement joins TRBV3-1 (or the pseudogene TRBV3-2) to TRBJ2-1; no definite D call. Trimming stripped 4 bases from V and 0 bases from J, with 10 bases between. The CDR3 consists of 15 residues. Germline CDR1 reads LGHDT; CDR2 reads YNNKEL (reference sequence). CDR3 sequence (DNA): TGTGCCAGCAGCCGAGAAGCTGGCTCCTACAATGAGCAGTTCTTC. Its translation: CASSREAGSYNEQFF.

The V gene is TRBV9, the J gene TRBJ1-6; possible D gene TRBD1, 5 bases. The germline gives CDR1 SGDLS, CDR2 YYNGEE. Deletions cut 4 bases from V and 5 bases from J, with 13 bases between. The CDR3 contains 15 residues. CDR3 amino acids: CASSIWGENNSPLHF. In DNA, the CDR3 is TGTGCCAGCAGCATTTGGGGGGAAAATAATTCACCCCTCCACTTT.

J is TRBJ2-7 and V is TRBV4-3, with 12 bases that match TRBD1. Germline V gene sequence: CDR1 LGHNA, CDR2 YSLEER. Losses at the gene ends were 0 bases for V and 5 bases for J; bases not matched to a gene: 8. The CDR3 sequence is 17 residues long. The CDR3 nucleotides are TGCGCCAGCAGCCAAGATACCCGGGACAGGGGGCGCCACGAGCAGTACTTC. Translating it yields CASSQDTRDRGRHEQYF.

This clone was observed once. V usage is TRBV27 and J usage is TRBJ2-3; no clear D. Germline CDR1 and CDR2: MNHEY and SMNVEV (reference sequence). The CDR3 totals 15 residues. V was clipped by 5 bases and J by 4 bases, with 16 bases between them. Here the CDR3 reads CASSPRNPWPDTQYF. In DNA form, the CDR3 reads TGTGCCAGCAGTCCGCGGAACCCTTGGCCAGATACGCAGTATTTT.

V gene TRBV6-5 combines with J gene TRBJ1-5, with D uncertain. The CDR3 totals 14 residues. The V end was cut by 6 bases, the J end by 0 bases, with 9 bases between. Germline V gives CDR1 MNHEY, CDR2 SVGAGI. CDR3 sequence: CASSSYYSNQPQHF. The CDR3 DNA is TGTGCCAGCAGCTCATACTATAGCAATCAGCCCCAGCATTTT.

V and J are TRBV5-1 and TRBJ2-2; 10 bases map to TRBD1. CDR3 length equals 15 residues. CDR1 SGHRS and CDR2 YFSETQ come from the germline V gene. Germline trimming cut 3 bases from V and 2 bases from J; bases unmatched to any gene: 1. CDR3 bases: TGCGCCAGCAGCTGGACAGGGGGAAACACCGGGGAGCTGTTTTTT. Translated, it gives CASSWTGGNTGELFF.

V usage is TRBV9 and J usage is TRBJ2-2; 8 bases map to TRBD1. CDR3 size: 16 residues. From germline, CDR1 is SGDLS and CDR2 YYNGEE. V lost 0 bases to trimming and J lost 4 bases; unmatched junction nucleotides: 5. CDR3 region: CASSVGTGTLTGELFF. The DNA for the CDR3 is TGTGCCAGCAGCGTAGGGACAGGGACCCTCACCGGGGAGCTGTTTTTT.

J is TRBJ2-3 and V is TRBV7-3, with D unresolved. From germline, CDR1 is SGHTA and CDR2 FQGTGA. This CDR3 comprises 12 residues. With 5 bases removed from V and 4 bases from J, the gap between germline ends came to 7 bases. CDR3 amino acids: CASSHSPDTQYF. The CDR3 nucleotides read TGTGCCAGCAGCCACAGCCCAGATACGCAGTATTTT.

V gene TRBV6-5 combines with J gene TRBJ1-2, with TRBD1 matching over 8 bases. The germline CDR1 and CDR2 sequences are MNHEY and SVGAGI. The CDR3 runs to 14 residues. Trimming removed 0 bases from V and 8 bases from J; junction bases left unmatched: 5. Here the CDR3 reads CASSYSTRGRGYTF. The DNA for the CDR3 is TGTGCCAGCAGTTACTCGACCAGGGGGCGCGGCTACACCTTC.

The rearrangement uses TRBV2 and TRBJ2-7, with a weak D call TRBD1 (6 bases). V lost 10 bases to trimming and J lost 3 bases, with 25 bases between them. Germline assignment: CDR1 SNHLY and CDR2 FYNNEI. CDR3 length: 16 amino acids. The CDR3 nucleotides are TGTGCCAAAAAATCCCCACACAGGGCTCCCTGCTACGAGCAGTACTTC. This gives the protein CAKKSPHRAPCYEQYF.

This clone was recorded a few times. The genes are TRBV5-4 and TRBJ2-7; 12 bases match TRBD2. This CDR3 is built from 15 residues. With 4 bases clipped from V and 2 bases from J, the junction kept 4 bases outside the gene matches. Germline V gives CDR1 SGHNT, CDR2 YYREEE (reference sequence). In nucleotides, the CDR3 is TGTGCCAGCAGCCTAGCGGGGGGGCTCGCCTACGAGCAGTACTTC. Its protein product is CASSLAGGLAYEQYF.

The chain is built from TRBV12-3 or TRBV12-4 and TRBJ1-2; no clear D. The CDR3 consists of 12 residues. Trimming shortened V by 5 bases and J by 1 base, and 5 bases separated the two germline ends. CDR3 residues: CASSTVNYGYTF. The CDR3 DNA reads as TGTGCCAGCAGTACGGTTAACTATGGCTACACCTTC.